This T cell receptor beta chain was sequenced during a study of T cells after yellow fever vaccination. Overall study results and limits: Re-detected after boosting: most primary clones, 96% of CD4 and about 85% of CD8.

This clonotype was detected a few times. The antigen remains unidentified. It was through 5'RACE template switching that TCR cDNA was made, with a universal primer site and UMIs added. TCRdb passed the 5' RACE reads through MiXCR, listing each CDR3 protein once. The data show hundreds of thousands of distinct CDR3 sequences, roughly 13% seen once. CDR1 and CDR2 (germline): WSHSY, SAAADI. This CDR3 spans 12 amino acids. V gave up 6 bases and J gave up 6 bases, with 12 bases separating them. Sample: PBMCs, taken on the day of the yellow fever booster vaccination. This clonotype originated in a man aged 25 to 40 who received the YFV17D yellow fever vaccine. This chain links TRBV10-2 with TRBJ2-7; D possibly corresponds to TRBD2 (6 bases). The CDR3 region is CASRSPGGEQYF. As DNA, the CDR3 is TGCGCCAGCAGAAGCCCCGGGGGCGAGCAGTACTTC.